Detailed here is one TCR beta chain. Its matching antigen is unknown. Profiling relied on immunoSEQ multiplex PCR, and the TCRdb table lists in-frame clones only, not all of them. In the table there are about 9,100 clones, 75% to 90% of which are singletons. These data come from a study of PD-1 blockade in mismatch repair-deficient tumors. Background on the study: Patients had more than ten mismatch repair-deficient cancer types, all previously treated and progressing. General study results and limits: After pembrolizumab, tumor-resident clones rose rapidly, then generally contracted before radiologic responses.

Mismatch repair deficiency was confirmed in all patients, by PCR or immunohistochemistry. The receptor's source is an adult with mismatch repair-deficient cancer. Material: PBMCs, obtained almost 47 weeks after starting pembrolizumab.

The CDR3 DNA is TGTGCCAGCAGCTTGGTGGCAGTGTCGAACACTGAAGCTTTCTTT. It translates to CASSLVAVSNTEAFF. The V call is TRBV5-6, the J call TRBJ1-1; no reliable D call. Trimming left V 0 bases short and J 1 base short, with 10 bases between. Looked up from germline, CDR1 is SGHDT and CDR2 is YYEEEE. This CDR3 comprises 15 residues.